This T cell receptor (beta chain) was identified in a study of T cell changes during pregnancy in multiple sclerosis. Measured with immunoSEQ multiplex PCR; TCRdb has only the in-frame clones, and not every one. The table includes 91,000 or so clones, roughly 92% detected once. In its sample, this clone was seen once. The CDR3 covers 14 residues. Per the germline V gene, CDR1 is SGHRS and CDR2 is YFSETQ. V was clipped by 2 bases and J by 0 bases, with 5 bases between them. The chain joins TRBV5-1 to TRBJ1-4; D uncertain. The sequencing here drew on peripheral blood, taken after pregnancy. The sequence came from a female donor with multiple sclerosis, enrolled in a pregnancy study. Here the CDR3 reads CASSFGATNEKLFF. Written as DNA, the CDR3 is TGCGCCAGCAGCTTCGGGGCAACTAATGAAAAACTGTTTTTT.